Listed below are T cell receptor beta chains from one sample, sequenced in a study of blood T cell repertoires in COVID-19. The method was immunoSEQ multiplex PCR; TCRdb's version includes in-frame clones alone and lacks a portion of them. The sample yields 350,000 to 450,000 clones, 80% to 85% seen once. The sample comprised PBMCs or T cells enriched from blood (not recorded which). These receptors all stem from a woman aged 45-65 years who had recovered from COVID-19. The CDR3 runs from the conserved cysteine through the conserved F or W. The D gene is left open where the match is weak. Size is omitted from some rows. Given values are once, few, many or a class for expanded clones.

v_call	j_call	d_call	clone_size	cdr3_nt	cdr3_aa
TRBV13	TRBJ2-2	TRBD1	NA	TGTGCCAGCAGAAACAGGGGCGACACCGGGGAGCTGTTTTTT	CASRNRGDTGELFF
TRBV5-5	TRBJ2-7	NA	NA	TGTGCCAGCAGCTTGGGCGGACTTCCCTCCTACGAGCAGTACTTC	CASSLGGLPSYEQYF
TRBV11-2	TRBJ2-2	TRBD2	NA	TGTGCCAGCAGCTCTTTACTAGCGACCGGGGAGCTGTTTTTT	CASSSLLATGELFF
TRBV19	TRBJ1-4	TRBD1	NA	TGTGCCAGTCAAGGGGGACAGGGTTTATTTGAAAAACTGTTTTTT	CASQGGQGLFEKLFF
TRBV7-2	TRBJ1-3	NA	NA	TGTGCCAGCAGCTACTCGGGGTCCGGAAACACCATATATTTT	CASSYSGSGNTIYF
TRBV29-1	TRBJ1-2	NA	NA	TGCAGCGTGTCCCAGGGGATTTATGGCTACACCTTC	CSVSQGIYGYTF
TRBV28	TRBJ1-6	NA	NA	TGTGCCCTCGGGGGGGGTCGATCACCCCTCCACTTT	CALGGGRSPLHF
TRBV5-8	TRBJ2-7	NA	NA	TGTGCCAGCGATTTCAGGGGTTCCTCCTACGAGCAGTACTTC	CASDFRGSSYEQYF
TRBV10-3	TRBJ2-1	TRBD1	NA	TGTGCCATCAGTCGGACAGGGACGGGGAATGAGCAGTTCTTC	CAISRTGTGNEQFF
TRBV18	TRBJ2-3	TRBD2	NA	TGTGCCAGCTCGGTCGCGGGGGGGCTTGATACGCAGTATTTT	CASSVAGGLDTQYF
TRBV19	TRBJ1-1	NA	NA	TGTGCCAGTAGTATAGATCTAAGGAGCCTGTTAATGAACACTGAAGCTTTCTTT	CASSIDLRSLLMNTEAFF
TRBV11-2	TRBJ1-2	NA	NA	TGTGCCAGCAGCATCCTCGACTCTGGCTACACCTTC	CASSILDSGYTF
TRBV10-1	TRBJ1-2	TRBD1	NA	TGCGCCAGCAGTGAGTCGCCGGGACAGCGGCATGGCTACACCTTC	CASSESPGQRHGYTF
TRBV30	TRBJ2-3	NA	NA	TGTGCCTGGACAGGGTCAGATACGCAGTATTTT	CAWTGSDTQYF
TRBV27	TRBJ1-6	NA	NA	TGTGCCAGCAGTTTTGGTACACCTAATTCACCCCTCCACTTT	CASSFGTPNSPLHF
TRBV7-2	TRBJ2-5	TRBD1	NA	TGTGCCAGCAGCTTAGCGGGACAGGGGGCCCAAGAGACCCAGTACTTC	CASSLAGQGAQETQYF
TRBV7-9	TRBJ2-2	NA	NA	TGTGCCAGCAGCTTAGCCTCTGGGACAAGCACCGGGGAGCTGTTTTTT	CASSLASGTSTGELFF
TRBV6-4	TRBJ2-2	NA	NA	TGTGCCAGCAGTGTGGGCTCCGGGGAGCTGTTTTTT	CASSVGSGELFF
TRBV7-2	TRBJ1-1	NA	NA	TGTGCCAGCAGCTTAGCTACGGGTTGGGCTGAAGCTTTCTTT	CASSLATGWAEAFF
TRBV3-1/TRBV3-2	TRBJ1-2	NA	NA	TGTGCCAGCAGCCAAGGAGGGAACTATGGCTACACCTTC	CASSQGGNYGYTF
TRBV5-5	TRBJ1-2	NA	NA	TGTGCCAGCAGCTTGGGCCAGGGACCCGGGGGAGGCTACACCTTC	CASSLGQGPGGGYTF
TRBV6-2/TRBV6-3	TRBJ2-7	NA	NA	TGTGCCAGCAGTCAGAGCGGTTACGAGCAGTACTTC	CASSQSGYEQYF
TRBV3-1/TRBV3-2	TRBJ1-1	TRBD1	NA	TGTGCCAGCAGCCAGACAGGGTCCACTGAAGCTTTCTTT	CASSQTGSTEAFF
TRBV28	TRBJ1-2	NA	NA	TGTGCCAGCAGTTTAACGCCGACAGAAAACTATGGCTACACCTTC	CASSLTPTENYGYTF
TRBV18	TRBJ1-2	NA	NA	TGTGCCAGCTCACCACCGGGGAGCGGCTATGGCTACACCTTC	CASSPPGSGYGYTF
TRBV7-3	TRBJ2-2	NA	NA	TGTGCCAGCAGCTTATGGGGTAGGGGTGACACCGGGGAGCTGTTTTTT	CASSLWGRGDTGELFF
TRBV5-1	TRBJ2-7	NA	NA	TGCGCCAGCAAATGGTCTGTTGATAGCTCCTACGAGCAGTACTTC	CASKWSVDSSYEQYF
TRBV9	TRBJ2-5	TRBD2	NA	TGTGCCAGCAGCGTATCGGGGGGAGAAGAGACCCAGTACTTC	CASSVSGGEETQYF
TRBV6-1	TRBJ2-7	TRBD2	NA	TGTGCCAGCAGTGAACAGGGGACTCTAGCGGGAGTTCGGGGCGAGCAGTACTTC	CASSEQGTLAGVRGEQYF
TRBV30	TRBJ2-1	TRBD2	NA	TGTGCCTGGAGGGAGCGGGGGGCGTACAATGAGCAGTTCTTC	CAWRERGAYNEQFF
TRBV7-3	TRBJ2-2	NA	NA	TGTGCCAGCAGCCTCCCAGGGATTGGCACCGGGGAGCTGTTTTTT	CASSLPGIGTGELFF
TRBV18	TRBJ2-2	TRBD1	NA	TGTGCCAGCTCTCTTTTTGGACAGGGGACCACCGGGGAGCTGTTTTTT	CASSLFGQGTTGELFF
TRBV7-2	TRBJ1-2	NA	NA	TGTGCCAGCAGCTTAGGGACACACTCAGGCGGCTACACCTTC	CASSLGTHSGGYTF
TRBV21-1	TRBJ2-7	NA	NA	TGTGCCAGCAGCAAAGCGCTGTGGGACACCTCTTACTACGAGCAGTACTTC	CASSKALWDTSYYEQYF
TRBV20-1	TRBJ1-2	NA	NA	TGCAGTGCTCCGACCGGGGGGGGCTACACCTTC	CSAPTGGGYTF
TRBV6-5	TRBJ1-2	NA	NA	TGTGCCAGCAGTCCCGGACAGTACTATGGCTACACCTTC	CASSPGQYYGYTF
TRBV5-1	TRBJ2-1	TRBD2	once	TGCGCCAGCAGCTTGGTTTTAGCGGGAGTGAATGAGCAGTTCTTC	CASSLVLAGVNEQFF
TRBV14	TRBJ2-3	TRBD1	NA	TGTGCCAGCAGTCAAAGGACAGGGGGATCAGATACGCAGTATTTT	CASSQRTGGSDTQYF
TRBV18	TRBJ2-6	NA	NA	TGTGCCAGCTCACCCGTCCGGGGCTCTGGGGCCAACGTCCTGACTTTC	CASSPVRGSGANVLTF
TRBV5-1	TRBJ2-1	TRBD2	few	TGCGCCAGCAGCGAAACTAGCGGTACCTACAATGAGCAGTTCTTC	CASSETSGTYNEQFF
TRBV12-2	TRBJ1-5	NA	NA	TGTGCAAGTCGCTTGATAGACAGGGGCGATCAGCCCCAGCATTTT	CASRLIDRGDQPQHF
TRBV5-1	TRBJ2-7	TRBD1	NA	TGCGCCAGCAGCTTGGACCTTACAGGGGGCGGCTACGAGCAGTACTTC	CASSLDLTGGGYEQYF
TRBV10-3	TRBJ2-1	NA	NA	TGTGCCATCAGTGAGTCGGGAGACCACAATGAGCAGTTCTTC	CAISESGDHNEQFF
TRBV5-4	TRBJ2-3	NA	NA	TGTGCCAGCAGCTCTGGAACTAGCTTCACAGATACGCAGTATTTT	CASSSGTSFTDTQYF
TRBV4-1	TRBJ1-2	TRBD1	NA	TGCGCCAGCAGAAGGGACAGGGCCCGCTCTCCGCCTTATGGCTACACCTTC	CASRRDRARSPPYGYTF
TRBV7-2	TRBJ2-1	NA	NA	TGTGCCAGCCGAGGACAGCCCTCCTACAATGAGCAGTTCTTC	CASRGQPSYNEQFF
TRBV7-3	TRBJ2-3	TRBD2	few	TGTGCCAGCAGCTCCTACCTTGGGGGACTAGCGGGGACGCAGTATTTT	CASSSYLGGLAGTQYF
TRBV11-2	TRBJ2-7	NA	NA	TGTGCCAGCAGCTTAACGCAGTTACCCTACGAGCAGTACTTC	CASSLTQLPYEQYF
TRBV7-2	TRBJ2-3	NA	NA	TGTGCCAGCAGCTCCACGGTCCGAGATACGCAGTATTTT	CASSSTVRDTQYF
TRBV4-3	TRBJ1-3	NA	NA	TGCGCCAGCAGCCAAGATCCCCAGTTCTCTGGAAACACCATATATTTT	CASSQDPQFSGNTIYF
TRBV30	TRBJ1-4	TRBD1	NA	TGTGCCTGGAGTCTAAGACCGGGACAGGGGATTGAAAAACTGTTTTTT	CAWSLRPGQGIEKLFF
TRBV30	TRBJ1-3	NA	NA	TGTGCCTGGCTTGGGGCAGGGGGAAACACCATATATTTT	CAWLGAGGNTIYF
TRBV6-5	TRBJ1-4	NA	many	TGTGCCAGCGAGGCAGGGGAAACTAATGAAAAACTGTTTTTT	CASEAGETNEKLFF